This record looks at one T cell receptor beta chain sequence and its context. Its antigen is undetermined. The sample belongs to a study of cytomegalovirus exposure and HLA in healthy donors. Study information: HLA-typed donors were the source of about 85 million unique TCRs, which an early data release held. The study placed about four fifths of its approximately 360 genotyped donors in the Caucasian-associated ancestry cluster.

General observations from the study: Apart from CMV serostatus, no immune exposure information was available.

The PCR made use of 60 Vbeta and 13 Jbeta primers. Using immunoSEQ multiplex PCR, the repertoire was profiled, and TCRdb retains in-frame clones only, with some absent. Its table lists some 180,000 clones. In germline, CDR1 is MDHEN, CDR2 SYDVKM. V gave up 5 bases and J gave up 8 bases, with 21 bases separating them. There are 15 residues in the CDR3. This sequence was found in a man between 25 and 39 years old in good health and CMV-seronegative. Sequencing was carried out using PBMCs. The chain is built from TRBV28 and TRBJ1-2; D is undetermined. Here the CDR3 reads CASSPLRYAPEGYTF. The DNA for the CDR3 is TGTGCCAGCAGTCCTCTCCGGTATGCGCCTGAAGGCTACACCTTC.